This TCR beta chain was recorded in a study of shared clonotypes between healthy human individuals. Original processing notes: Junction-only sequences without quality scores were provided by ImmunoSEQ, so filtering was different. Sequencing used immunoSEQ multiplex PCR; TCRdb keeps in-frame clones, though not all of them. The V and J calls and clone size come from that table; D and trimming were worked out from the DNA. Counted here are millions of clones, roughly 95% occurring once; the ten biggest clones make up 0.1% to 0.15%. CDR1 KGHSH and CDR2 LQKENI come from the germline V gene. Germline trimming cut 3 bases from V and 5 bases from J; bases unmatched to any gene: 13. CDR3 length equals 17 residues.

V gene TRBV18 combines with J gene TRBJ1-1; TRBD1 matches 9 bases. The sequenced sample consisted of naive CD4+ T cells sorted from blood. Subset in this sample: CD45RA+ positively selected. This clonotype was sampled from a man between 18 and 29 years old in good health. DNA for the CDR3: TGTGCCAGCTCACCCTCTCCGGGACAGGGAAGGGAAACTGAAGCTTTCTTT. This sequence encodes CASSPSPGQGRETEAFF.